This T cell receptor (beta chain) came from a study of Ad26.COV2.S vaccination and SARS-CoV-2 variants. Study details: COV1001, an Ad26.COV2.S trial, supplied this vaccine-arm donor.

About this clone itself: The antigen is not known.

The germline gives CDR1 MNHEY, CDR2 SVGAGI. V lost 4 bases and J lost 3, with 7 bases in between. The CDR3 length is 13 residues. Noted treatment: roughly 18 received Ad26.COV2.S at low or high dose, single or two shots; roughly 5 received placebo; per-sample allocation not given. Day 63 after the first vaccine or placebo injection was the time point for sampling. Study-level findings and limits: Using TCR breadth and depth analyses may have led to underestimated total T cell responses. Breadth measured for non-spike TCRs was similar across vaccine and placebo recipients.

Repertoires were generated with immunoSEQ multiplex PCR, while TCRdb's copy carries only in-frame clones and drops some. The repertoire consists of roughly 680,000 clones, with roughly nine tenths occurring once and the leading ten covering over 1.3%. This chain connects TRBV6-5 to TRBJ1-5, with D hard to call. The clonotype originates from a person aged 18 to 59 who received the Ad26.COV2.S COVID-19 vaccine or a placebo. The sample was peripheral blood, taken in a trial of Ad26.COV2.S vaccine versus placebo. The CDR3: CASSLSVNQPQHF. For the CDR3, the DNA is TGTGCCAGCAGTTTGTCGGTCAATCAGCCCCAGCATTTT.